This TCR beta chain was profiled in a study of blood T cells in healthy people across ages. Study-wide results and limits: Aged donors had fewer naive CD4+ cells and lower diversity than long-lived donors.

Details on this clonotype: The antigen is unknown. Being one base from a much bigger clone, this may be a read error.

CDR1 and CDR2 from the germline V gene are SGHRS and YFSETQ. This CDR3 is built from 15 residues. Every participating donor contributed around 9.5 milliliters of peripheral blood through a draw. Primed by a sample-barcoded 5' primer and a J-beta primer mix, a second PCR proceeded for roughly 6 to 12 cycles. TCRdb reprocessed the 5' RACE reads via MiXCR and lists one record per CDR3 protein. The table includes 550,000 to 700,000 distinct CDR3 sequences, 25% to 30% detected once. The sample taken for sequencing was blood. The chain carries TRBV5-1 and TRBJ2-5; a possible D gene is TRBD1 (6 bases). The TCR comes from a woman in her seventies in good health. The CDR3, as DNA: TGCGGCAGCAGCTTGGGTGCCAGGGGCCAAGAGACCCAGTACTTC. It specifies CGSSLGARGQETQYF.